This TCR beta chain was sequenced during a study of blood T cells in healthy people across ages. Findings and caveats of the study: Higher diversity, along with more naive CD4+ cells, distinguished long-lived donors from aged donors.

Turning to this clonotype: Its antigen is not identified. This may stem from a read error, because a much larger clone lies one nucleotide away.

A second PCR of 7 to 11 cycles used a sample-barcoded 5' primer and a J-beta primer mix. TCRdb reprocessed the 5' RACE reads with MiXCR, giving one entry per CDR3 protein. Altogether some 1.5 million distinct CDR3 sequences are present, under 30% being singletons, with the ten largest covering roughly 8%. There are 15 residues in the CDR3. CDR1 and CDR2 from the germline V gene are SEHNR and FQNEAQ (reference sequence). The receptor comes from a woman aged 25 to 45 in good health. Sequencing used blood. This sequence joins TRBV7-9 and TRBJ2-1; 8 bases are a match to TRBD1. The J call is uncertain, as TRBJ2-7 better fits the DNA end. CDR3 bases: TGTGCCAGCAGCGTGACAGGGGTTTCCTACAATGAGCAGTACTTC. Its protein is CASSVTGVSYNEQYF.